A single sample gave rise to the 29 T cell receptor beta chains below, sequenced in a study of patients and donors after allogeneic stem cell transplantation. TCRdb itself ran the RT-PCR reads through MiXCR, one entry per CDR3 protein. The profile shows 85,000 to 90,000 distinct CDR3 sequences, roughly 52% of them singletons. The sequenced material came from blood, either unsorted or a sorted T cell fraction (not recorded which). These receptors were taken from a human donor who was either an allogeneic HSCT recipient or a stem cell or donor lymphocyte infusion donor (not recorded which). It is not recorded whose cells these are; they may come from a transplant donor.

This clonotype was observed many times. The rearrangement joins TRBV12-3 or TRBV12-4 to TRBJ1-1, with D unresolved. The CDR3 has 12 residues. The germline V and J ends were trimmed by 2 bases and 1 base, with 2 bases remaining between them. The CDR3 nucleotides read TGTGCCAGCAGTTTACAGAACACTGAAGCTTTCTTT. Protein product: CASSLQNTEAFF.

V and J are TRBV15 and TRBJ1-2; no definite D call. The CDR3 loop spans 18 amino acids. Germline V gives CDR1 LNHNV, CDR2 YYDKDF (reference sequence). Between the trimmed V and J ends, which lost 0 bases and 0 bases, there was a span of 17 bases. DNA for the CDR3: TGTGCCACCAGCAGAGATGGCCCCGGAAAGGGAGCTAACTATGGCTACACCTTC. Translated: CATSRDGPGKGANYGYTF.

This clonotype was found once. The chain uses TRBV4-1 and TRBJ2-2; D is unresolved. Trimming pared 0 bases from V and 3 bases from J, leaving 8 bases between. From germline, CDR1 is MGHRA and CDR2 YSYEKL. This CDR3 is built from 15 residues. The CDR3 is CASSQEKLDTGELFF. As DNA, the CDR3 is TGCGCCAGCAGCCAAGAGAAGCTTGACACCGGGGAGCTGTTTTTT.

This chain uses TRBV5-6 with TRBJ2-1, with 10 bases aligning to TRBD2. This CDR3 spans 16 amino acids. CDR1 SGHDT and CDR2 YYEEEE come from the germline V gene. Germline trimming cut 4 bases from V and 3 bases from J; bases unmatched to any gene: 7. CDR3 residues: CASSPRWTSGYNEQFF. In nucleotides, the CDR3 is TGTGCCAGCAGCCCCCGATGGACTAGCGGCTACAATGAGCAGTTCTTC.

The J gene is TRBJ1-1, the V gene TRBV27, with TRBD1 as a possible D gene (5 bases). Looked up from germline, CDR1 is MNHEY and CDR2 is SMNVEV (reference sequence). The V gene lost 2 bases and the J gene lost 4 bases, with 17 bases spanning the gap. The length of the CDR3 is 16 residues. CDR3 residues: CASSLAGRGGSTEAFF. The CDR3 DNA follows: TGTGCCAGCAGTTTAGCCGGGAGGGGCGGTAGCACTGAAGCTTTCTTT.

V gene TRBV7-6 combines with J gene TRBJ1-4; no clear D gene. This CDR3 region has 17 residues. Germline V gene data show CDR1 as SGHVS and CDR2 as FNYEAQ. The V and J ends lost 5 bases and 0 bases respectively, with 16 bases between them. DNA of the CDR3: TGTGCCAGCAGCCCAGAGGTGGACGGTGCAACTAATGAAAAACTGTTTTTT. It is translated as CASSPEVDGATNEKLFF.

The J gene is TRBJ1-1, the V gene TRBV4-1; tentative D call: TRBD1 (5 bases). From germline, CDR1 is MGHRA and CDR2 YSYEKL. The CDR3 has 16 amino acids. The ends were cut back, 0 bases at V and 7 bases at J, with 18 bases in the middle. CDR3: CASSQEGSGTYDEAFF. In DNA form, the CDR3 reads TGCGCCAGCAGCCAAGAAGGGTCCGGGACCTACGATGAAGCTTTCTTT.

The chain is built from TRBV29-1 and TRBJ1-2, with 9 bases identical to TRBD1. The V gene end was trimmed by 5 bases and the J gene end by 8 bases; junction bases not matched to a gene: 9. Germline CDR1 reads SQVTM; CDR2 reads ANQGSEA. The CDR3 is made up of 13 amino acids. The CDR3 nucleotides read TGCAGCGTTCCGGGACAGGGAGAAGGAGGCTACACCTTC. It specifies CSVPGQGEGGYTF.

The chain has TRBV29-1 and TRBJ2-4; D unclear. This CDR3 spans 13 amino acids. V dropped 7 bases and J dropped 3 bases, with 13 bases sitting between them. Germline loops: CDR1 SQVTM, CDR2 ANQGSEA. The CDR3 bases are TGCAGCGGCCTTACTTCTGACAAAAACATTCAGTACTTC. It translates to CSGLTSDKNIQYF.

This clonotype has just one count. One junction end disagrees with the germline gene, perhaps due to a read error. The rearrangement links TRBV5-1 to TRBJ2-5; D ambiguous. The germline V gene has CDR1 SGHRS and CDR2 YFSETQ. This CDR3 comprises 13 residues. The CDR3 reads CASSLGLKETQYF. CDR3 sequence (DNA): TGCGCCAGCAGTTTGGGCCTTAAAGAGACCCAGTACTTC.

V and J are TRBV10-3 and TRBJ1-6; 7 nucleotides match TRBD1. The germline CDR1 and CDR2 sequences are ENHRY and SYGVKD. The CDR3 has 14 residues. V shed 6 bases, J shed 10 bases, and the junction held 9 bases outside the gene matches. This chain's CDR3 is CAIRDLGGGSPLHF. In DNA form, the CDR3 reads TGTGCCATCAGGGACCTAGGGGGCGGCTCACCCCTCCACTTT.

The chain is built from TRBV7-9 and TRBJ1-6, with D possibly being TRBD1 (5 bases). This CDR3 spans 15 amino acids. Germline V gene sequence: CDR1 SEHNR, CDR2 FQNEAQ (reference sequence). Trimming cost V 5 bases and J 7 bases, with 15 bases left between them. CDR3: CASSIPWGENSPLHF. DNA of the CDR3: TGTGCCAGCAGCATACCCTGGGGGGAAAATTCACCCCTCCACTTT.

The genes are TRBV20-1 and TRBJ2-1; D perhaps matches TRBD2 (5 bases). Looked up from germline, CDR1 is DFQATT and CDR2 is SNEGSKA (reference sequence). V was shortened by 0 bases and J by 7 bases, with 19 bases between the two germline ends. The CDR3 contains 16 residues. In nucleotides, the CDR3 is TGCAGTGCTAGAGATTTCCTTTCGCGGGTGCTAAATGAGCAGTTCTTC. It yields the protein CSARDFLSRVLNEQFF.

This clonotype was counted only a few times. The V and J genes are TRBV12-3 or TRBV12-4 and TRBJ1-5, with D hard to call. Trimming left V 3 bases short and J 4 bases short, with 10 bases between. The CDR3 extends over 14 amino acids. CDR3 in amino acids: CASSLETLNQPQHF. The CDR3 DNA follows: TGTGCCAGCAGTTTGGAGACCTTAAATCAGCCCCAGCATTTT.

CDR3 in DNA: TGTGCCAGCAGTTACTCCGCGGGGGGCTCCTACGAGCAGTACTTC. Translation: CASSYSAGGSYEQYF. The chain has TRBV6-5 and TRBJ2-7; 8 bases are a match to TRBD2. The germline V gene has CDR1 MNHEY and CDR2 SVGAGI. J lost 0 bases, V lost 0 bases, and 1 base had no gene match. This CDR3 is built from 15 residues.

The chain is built from TRBV4-3 and TRBJ1-1; weak D call: TRBD1 (6 bases). The CDR3 length is 15 residues. Trimming left V 1 base short and J 4 bases short, with 13 bases between. Germline-derived CDR1 and CDR2 are LGHNA and YSLEER. Written as DNA, the CDR3 is TGCGCCAGCAGCCAAGCCCTACAGGGCGCCACTGAAGCTTTCTTT. Translating gives CASSQALQGATEAFF.

This chain uses TRBV20-1 with TRBJ1-1; a weak D match, TRBD1 (5 bases). Germline V gene data show CDR1 as DFQATT and CDR2 as SNEGSKA (reference sequence). This CDR3 comprises 12 residues. Trimming left V 3 bases short and J 6 bases short, with 11 bases between. CDR3: CSARLRDPEAFF. The DNA of the CDR3 is TGCAGTGCTAGGTTAAGGGACCCTGAAGCTTTCTTT.

The CDR3 DNA follows: TGCAGTGCTAGAGATTCATCGTGGAACACTGAAGCTTTCTTT. This gives the protein CSARDSSWNTEAFF. The chain couples TRBV20-1 to TRBJ1-1; D is ambiguous. The V and J ends lost 0 bases and 1 base respectively, with 9 bases between them. Germline assignment: CDR1 DFQATT and CDR2 SNEGSKA (reference sequence). The CDR3 has 14 residues.

The chain recombines TRBV4-3 with TRBJ2-6; D is perhaps TRBD1 (6 bases). CDR3 length: 17 residues. V gave up 1 base and J gave up 0 bases, with 10 bases separating them. Per germline, CDR1 LGHNA and CDR2 YSLEER. The CDR3 loop reads CASSQGTASSGANVLTF. The CDR3 nucleotides read TGCGCCAGCAGCCAAGGGACAGCGTCCTCTGGGGCCAACGTCCTGACTTTC.

The gene calls are TRBV6-6 and TRBJ1-5; D unresolved. The CDR3 is made up of 16 amino acids. The V and J ends lost 6 bases and 0 bases respectively, with 15 bases between them. Germline V CDR1 and CDR2: MNHNY, SVGAGI (reference sequence). CDR3 nucleotides: TGTGCCAGCAGCCTTCGGACTGGAAGTAGCAATCAGCCCCAGCATTTT. This translates into CASSLRTGSSNQPQHF.

This clonotype was counted only a few times. The rearrangement uses TRBV10-3 and TRBJ1-2, with 10 bases matching TRBD1. The CDR3 totals 17 residues. V shed 5 bases, J shed 1 base, and the junction held 10 bases outside the gene matches. The V gene's germline CDR1 is ENHRY and CDR2 SYGVKD. The CDR3 sequence: CAISSGTGANLNYGYTF. The CDR3 nucleotides read TGTGCCATCAGTTCCGGGACAGGGGCAAACCTTAACTATGGCTACACCTTC.

The chain has TRBV28 and TRBJ2-2, with unresolved D. The germline V gene encodes CDR1 MDHEN and CDR2 SYDVKM. CDR3 length: 13 residues. Deletions cut 8 bases from V and 5 bases from J, with 12 bases between. This chain's CDR3 is CASDRSETGELFF. The CDR3 DNA is TGTGCCAGCGACCGTTCGGAGACCGGGGAGCTGTTTTTT.

The chain uses TRBV7-6 and TRBJ2-4; D perhaps matches TRBD2 (6 bases). The V gene's germline CDR1 is SGHVS and CDR2 FNYEAQ. This CDR3 is 18 amino acids long. Deletions cut 4 bases from V and 5 bases from J, with 24 bases between. The chain's CDR3 is CASSSEGTPLRFENIQYF. The CDR3 DNA reads as TGTGCCAGCAGCTCCGAAGGGACTCCACTTCGTTTCGAAAACATTCAGTACTTC.

There are a few counts of this clonotype. The chain couples TRBV20-1 to TRBJ1-5, with no clear D. The CDR3 extends over 14 amino acids. V lost 0 bases and J lost 3, with 9 bases in between. The germline gives CDR1 DFQATT, CDR2 SNEGSKA (reference sequence). This chain's CDR3 is CSAREPGLNQPQHF. The CDR3, as DNA: TGCAGTGCTAGAGAACCGGGCCTCAATCAGCCCCAGCATTTT.

The rearrangement joins TRBV20-1 to TRBJ1-5; D may be TRBD1 (6 bases). CDR1 and CDR2 (germline): DFQATT, SNEGSKA (reference sequence). The V end lost 6 bases, the J end lost 5 bases, and 8 bases lay between the germline ends. The CDR3 spans 11 residues. CDR3 bases: TGCAGTGCCGGGGGCCATCAGCCCCAGCATTTT. Protein: CSAGGHQPQHF.

The chain uses TRBV3-1 and TRBJ2-3; 9 bases agree with TRBD2. Trimming removed 1 base from V and 1 base from J; junction bases left unmatched: 6. This CDR3 has 17 residues. Germline CDR1 reads LGHDT; CDR2 reads YNNKEL (reference sequence). The CDR3 loop is CASSQAPAGGGTDTQYF. In DNA, the CDR3 is TGTGCCAGCAGCCAAGCTCCAGCGGGAGGAGGCACAGATACGCAGTATTTT.

J is TRBJ1-1 and V is TRBV10-3; TRBD1 might be the D (5 bases). The CDR3 length is 13 residues. Germline V gene sequence: CDR1 ENHRY, CDR2 SYGVKD. Trimming took off 7 bases at V and 3 bases at J, with 12 bases between the two ends. The CDR3 DNA sequence: TGTGCCATCACCCAATCGGGGGACACTGAAGCTTTCTTT. Its protein is CAITQSGDTEAFF.

This clonotype turned up a few times. The chain is built from TRBV6-6 and TRBJ1-3, with D unresolved. CDR1 is MNHNY, CDR2 SVGAGI, per germline (reference sequence). The CDR3 length is 13 residues. Trimming cost V 4 bases and J 0 bases, with 4 bases left between them. The CDR3 protein is CASSWSSGNTIYF. As DNA, the CDR3 is TGTGCCAGCAGTTGGTCCTCTGGAAACACCATATATTTT.

This clonotype was observed a handful of times. The rearrangement links TRBV20-1 to TRBJ1-5, with D possibly TRBD1 on 5 matching bases. The CDR3 sequence is 16 residues long. V dropped 6 bases and J dropped 0 bases, with 18 bases sitting between them. Germline V lookup: CDR1 DFQATT, CDR2 SNEGSKA (reference sequence). This CDR3 reads CSATARDPFSNQPQHF. For the CDR3, the DNA is TGCAGTGCAACAGCCAGGGACCCCTTTAGCAATCAGCCCCAGCATTTT.